These 8 T cell receptor beta chains were all obtained from the same sample, sequenced in a study of T cells after yellow fever vaccination. TCRdb re-derived calls from the 5' RACE reads in MiXCR, one entry per CDR3 protein. The table shows hundreds of thousands of distinct CDR3 sequences, with more than 9% occurring only once. The input for sequencing was PBMCs, taken on the day of the yellow fever booster vaccination. The receptor set was obtained from a young man who received the YFV17D yellow fever vaccine.

V gene TRBV7-9 combines with J gene TRBJ2-2; possible D gene TRBD2, 6 bases. V was clipped by 5 bases and J by 6 bases, with 19 bases between them. Germline V gene sequence: CDR1 SEHNR, CDR2 FQNEAQ (reference sequence). This CDR3 region has 16 residues. The CDR3 reads CASSAGTRGPSGELFF. The CDR3 DNA is TGTGCCAGCAGCGCTGGGACTCGAGGTCCTTCCGGGGAGCTGTTTTTT.

The gene calls are TRBV19 and TRBJ2-1, with TRBD2 matching over 9 bases. The V and J ends lost 7 bases and 8 bases, in that order; junction bases with no gene match: 12. The CDR3 is 15 residues long. Germline V gives CDR1 LNHDA, CDR2 SQIVND (reference sequence). The CDR3 DNA is TGTGCCAGTACCGGGGGGCTAGCGGGATTCCATGAGCAGTTCTTC. Translated, it gives CASTGGLAGFHEQFF.

This clonotype was seen a handful of times. V is TRBV5-1 and J is TRBJ1-1; a possible D gene is TRBD1 (5 bases). Trimming cost V 0 bases and J 0 bases, with 9 bases left between them. In germline, CDR1 is SGHRS, CDR2 YFSETQ. CDR3 length: 15 amino acids. The CDR3 spells CASSLASGMNTEAFF. In DNA form, the CDR3 reads TGCGCCAGCAGCTTGGCCTCAGGGATGAACACTGAAGCTTTCTTT.

In this sample, this clonotype turned up a few times. The CDR3 bases are TGTGCCAGCAGTTATTCCACTTACTCCTATGGCTACACCTTC. This codes for CASSYSTYSYGYTF. The rearrangement uses TRBV6-5 and TRBJ1-2, with unresolved D. This CDR3 has 14 residues. Germline V lookup: CDR1 MNHEY, CDR2 SVGAGI. V lost 3 bases to trimming and J lost 4 bases, with 12 bases between them.

The rearrangement links TRBV29-1 to TRBJ1-2; tentative D call: TRBD1 (5 bases). This CDR3 contains 12 residues. CDR1 is SQVTM and CDR2 is ANQGSEA in the germline V gene. Trimming left V 6 bases short and J 8 bases short, with 16 bases between. The CDR3 region is CSVDTGGTGYTF. The CDR3 region has the DNA TGCAGCGTCGACACAGGTGGGACGGGCTACACCTTC.

This clonotype was detected only once. The chain joins TRBV19 to TRBJ2-1; D perhaps matches TRBD1 (6 bases). CDR1 is LNHDA, CDR2 SQIVND, per germline (reference sequence). Trimming removed 2 bases from V and 4 bases from J, with 12 bases in between. The CDR3 has 15 residues. CDR3 amino acids: CASSISGQLYNEQFF. CDR3 sequence (DNA): TGTGCCAGTAGTATATCAGGACAGCTGTACAATGAGCAGTTCTTC.

This clonotype was counted between two and nine times. This chain links TRBV5-1 with TRBJ2-3, with TRBD2 matching over 11 bases. CDR1 is SGHRS, CDR2 YFSETQ, per germline. After removal of 4 bases from V and 6 bases from J, the junction contained 13 bases not matched to a gene. This CDR3 contains 17 residues. This CDR3 reads CASSPATSGIVSDTQYF. In nucleotides, the CDR3 is TGCGCCAGCAGCCCTGCGACTAGCGGGATCGTATCGGATACGCAGTATTTT.

This chain joins TRBV5-5 and TRBJ1-5; D remains unclear. The CDR3 extends over 17 amino acids. Germline V gene sequence: CDR1 SGHKS, CDR2 YYEKEE (reference sequence). Trimming removed 0 bases at V and 2 bases at J, with 15 bases between. The CDR3 region is CASSLGVGLTGNQPQHF. As DNA, the CDR3 is TGTGCCAGCAGCTTGGGGGTAGGCCTAACGGGCAATCAGCCCCAGCATTTT.